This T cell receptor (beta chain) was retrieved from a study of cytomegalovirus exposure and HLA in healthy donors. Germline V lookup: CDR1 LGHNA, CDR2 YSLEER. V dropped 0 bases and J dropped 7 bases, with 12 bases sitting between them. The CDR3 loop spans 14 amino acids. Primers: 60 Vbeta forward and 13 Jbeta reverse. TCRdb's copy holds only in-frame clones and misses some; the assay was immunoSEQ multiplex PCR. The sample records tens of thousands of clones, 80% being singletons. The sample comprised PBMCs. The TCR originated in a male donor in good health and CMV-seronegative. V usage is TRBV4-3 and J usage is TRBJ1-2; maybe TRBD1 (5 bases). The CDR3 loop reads CASSQELGQGGYTF. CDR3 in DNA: TGCGCCAGCAGCCAAGAGTTAGGGCAGGGTGGCTACACCTTC.